The 25 T cell receptor beta chains reported below all come from one sample, sequenced in a study of Ad26.COV2.S vaccination and SARS-CoV-2 variants. Repertoires were generated with immunoSEQ multiplex PCR, while TCRdb's copy carries only in-frame clones and drops some. Among a few hundred thousand clones listed, roughly 90% were seen once. Treatment defined: 15 to 20 received Ad26.COV2.S at low or high dose, single or two shots; roughly five received placebo; per-sample allocation not given. Sample collection was performed on day 63 after the first vaccine or placebo injection. The sequencing used peripheral blood, collected in a trial of Ad26.COV2.S vaccine versus placebo. The receptor set was obtained from a person between 18 and 60 years old who received the Ad26.COV2.S COVID-19 vaccine or a placebo.

This chain joins TRBV7-9 and TRBJ2-7; the D gene is possibly TRBD1 (6 bases). This CDR3 spans 13 amino acids. Trimming removed 1 base from V and 5 bases from J, with 9 bases in between. The germline V gene encodes CDR1 SEHNR and CDR2 FQNEAQ (reference sequence). In DNA, the CDR3 is TGTGCCAGCAGCTTAGGGGGGCGTGACGAGCAGTACTTC. Amino acids: CASSLGGRDEQYF.

This clone was seen once. The genes are TRBV2 and TRBJ2-6; no clear D. The V end lost 4 bases, the J end lost 6 bases, and 16 bases lay between the germline ends. Germline values: CDR1 SNHLY, CDR2 FYNNEI. CDR3 length: 16 residues. CDR3 in DNA: TGTGCCAGCAGTGTCTTCCGTGATTATGAGGCCAACGTCCTGACTTTC. It yields the protein CASSVFRDYEANVLTF.

This chain joins TRBV3-1 (or the pseudogene TRBV3-2) and TRBJ1-6, with a weak D call TRBD1 (5 bases). There are 18 residues in the CDR3. V was clipped by 0 bases and J by 0 bases, with 12 bases between them. Germline V lookup: CDR1 LGHDT, CDR2 YNNKEL (reference sequence). CDR3 amino acids: CASSQEGTHNSYNSPLHF. The CDR3 DNA reads as TGTGCCAGCAGCCAAGAGGGGACTCATAACTCCTATAATTCACCCCTCCACTTT.

This sequence joins TRBV28 and TRBJ2-7, with D perhaps being TRBD1 or TRBD2 (6 bases each). From germline, CDR1 is MDHEN and CDR2 SYDVKM. The V end lost 6 bases, the J end lost 7 bases, and 16 bases lay between the germline ends. The CDR3 consists of 13 residues. CDR3: CASRVSGAGEQYF. CDR3 in DNA: TGTGCCAGCAGAGTTTCGGGGGCTGGGGAGCAGTACTTC.

The V call is TRBV7-9, the J call TRBJ1-4; TRBD1 matches 7 bases. In germline, CDR1 is SEHNR, CDR2 FQNEAQ (reference sequence). The CDR3 loop spans 15 amino acids. J lost 8 bases, V lost 4 bases, and 10 bases had no gene match. In DNA, the CDR3 is TGTGCCAGCAGCTGGCGACAGGGTGTAGGCGAAAAACTGTTTTTT. Translating it yields CASSWRQGVGEKLFF.

J is TRBJ2-5 and V is TRBV6-2 or TRBV6-3; D is possibly TRBD1 (5 bases). Trimming took 5 bases from V and 2 from J, leaving 9 bases between them. CDR1 is MNHEY, CDR2 SVGEGT, per germline. CDR3 length equals 13 residues. CDR3 region: CASSPTEQETQYF. The CDR3 DNA reads as TGTGCCAGCAGTCCGACAGAACAAGAGACCCAGTACTTC.

Notes on this clone: Distinct nucleotide sequences in the sample also encode this CDR3. The chain employs TRBV9 and TRBJ2-5; D ambiguous. CDR1 is SGDLS and CDR2 is YYNGEE in the germline V gene. The CDR3 runs to 13 residues. V lost 0 bases and J 3 bases, leaving 6 bases between the germline ends. CDR3 in amino acids: CASSVGHKETQYF. The DNA for the CDR3 is TGTGCCAGCAGCGTAGGGCACAAAGAGACCCAGTACTTC.

V and J are TRBV6-2 or TRBV6-3 and TRBJ1-1, with D hard to call. Germline loops: CDR1 MNHEY, CDR2 SVGEGT. The ends were cut back, 3 bases at V and 1 base at J, with 9 bases in the middle. The CDR3 covers 14 residues. The chain's CDR3 is CASSYVGSNTEAFF. For the CDR3, the DNA is TGTGCCAGCAGTTATGTGGGATCGAACACTGAAGCTTTCTTT.

The CDR3, as DNA: TGTGCCAGCAGTGAAGGGGGACGGGTTTACAATGAGCAGTTCTTC. This encodes CASSEGGRVYNEQFF. This chain links TRBV25-1 with TRBJ2-1; either TRBD1 or TRBD2 may fit D (5 bases each). Germline V gives CDR1 MGHDK, CDR2 SYGVNS. This CDR3 has 15 residues. V was clipped by 2 bases and J by 4 bases, with 12 bases between them.

The chain is built from TRBV6-2 or TRBV6-3 and TRBJ2-7; 11 bases fit TRBD1. The CDR3 has 14 residues. The J segment lost 3 bases and the V segment lost 5 bases, leaving 3 bases of the junction unmatched. CDR1 is MNHEY and CDR2 is SVGEGT in the germline V gene. The CDR3 DNA sequence: TGTGCCAGCAGTCGGACAGGGGGCTTCTACGAGCAGTACTTC. It translates to CASSRTGGFYEQYF.

V is TRBV30 and J is TRBJ2-7; D is undetermined. Germline V gives CDR1 GTSNPN, CDR2 SVGIG (reference sequence). The length of the CDR3 is 15 residues. Trimming removed 2 bases from V and 7 bases from J, with 21 bases in between. This CDR3 is CAWSTGRRPALEQYF. CDR3 bases: TGTGCCTGGAGTACGGGCAGACGGCCCGCTTTGGAGCAGTACTTC.

The rearrangement joins TRBV5-5 to TRBJ1-1; 7 nucleotides align to TRBD1. The length of the CDR3 is 13 residues. Per germline, CDR1 SGHKS and CDR2 YYEKEE (reference sequence). Unmatched junction bases numbered 3, after V lost 4 bases and J lost 3 bases. Written as DNA, the CDR3 is TGTGCCAGCAGCCCTCAGGGGGACACTGAAGCTTTCTTT. Its protein product is CASSPQGDTEAFF.

The CDR3 sequence is CASSQTGVEQYF. DNA of the CDR3: TGTGCCAGCAGCCAAACAGGGGTTGAGCAGTACTTC. The chain has TRBV28 and TRBJ2-7; 7 bases agree with TRBD1. Germline loops: CDR1 MDHEN, CDR2 SYDVKM. The V gene end was trimmed by 6 bases and the J gene end by 7 bases; junction bases not matched to a gene: 6. This CDR3 is built from 12 residues. Filled out from reference TRBV28 and TRBJ2-7, the complete variable domain reads DVKVTQSSRYLVKRTGEKVFLECVQDMDHENMFWYRQDPGLGLRLIYFSYDVKMKEKGDIPEGYSVSREKKERFSLILESASTNQTSMYLCASSQTGVEQYFGPGTRLTVT.

This clone was detected many times. The chain joins TRBV7-6 to TRBJ1-1, with TRBD1 matching 9 bases. Trimming at V came to 1 base and at J to 3 bases, leaving 6 bases not matched to a gene. The CDR3 covers 16 residues. Germline V gives CDR1 SGHVS, CDR2 FNYEAQ. The CDR3 DNA is TGTGCCAGCAGCTTAGAGGGGACAGGGTTATACACTGAAGCTTTCTTT. The encoded protein is CASSLEGTGLYTEAFF.

The genes are TRBV7-9 and TRBJ2-1; perhaps TRBD1 as D (6 bases). V dropped 4 bases and J dropped 4 bases, with 17 bases sitting between them. Germline CDR1 is SEHNR and CDR2 is FQNEAQ (reference sequence). This CDR3 is built from 16 residues. The CDR3 bases are TGTGCCAGCAGCTCCCTTTTCTGGGACAATTACAATGAGCAGTTCTTC. Encoded protein: CASSSLFWDNYNEQFF. The variable domain in full, with the rest retrieved from reference TRBV7-9 and TRBJ2-1, is DTGVSQNPRHKITKRGQNVTFRCDPISEHNRLYWYRQTLGQGPEFLTYFQNEAQLEKSRLLSDRFSAERPKGSFSTLEIQRTEQGDSAMYLCASSSLFWDNYNEQFFGPGTRLTVL.

The chain carries TRBV6-5 and TRBJ1-2, with a tentative D call TRBD1 (5 bases). Per the germline V gene, CDR1 is MNHEY and CDR2 is SVGAGI. The CDR3 is 15 amino acids. Trimming removed 6 bases at V and 0 bases at J, with 14 bases between. CDR3 protein: CASSPGADPNYGYTF. The CDR3 DNA reads TGTGCCAGCAGCCCCGGGGCAGATCCTAACTATGGCTACACCTTC.

This clone was counted a single time. The chain uses TRBV5-4 and TRBJ1-2, with a tentative D call TRBD1 (5 bases). The CDR3 totals 14 residues. The ends were cut back, 4 bases at V and 5 bases at J, with 15 bases in the middle. Germline V gene sequence: CDR1 SGHNT, CDR2 YYREEE (reference sequence). In nucleotides, the CDR3 is TGTGCCAGCAGCCCACCGGGACTACCTTATGGCTACACCTTC. Residues: CASSPPGLPYGYTF.

The chain uses TRBV6-4 and TRBJ2-1; TRBD2 agrees at 8 bases. The CDR3 totals 15 residues. Unmatched junction bases numbered 4, after V lost 3 bases and J lost 3 bases. CDR1 and CDR2 from the germline V gene are MRHNA and SNTAGT. Here the CDR3 DNA reads TGTGCCAGCAGTGATAACGGGGGGGGCTACAATGAGCAGTTCTTC. The encoded protein is CASSDNGGGYNEQFF.

The chain links TRBV9 to TRBJ2-3, with D possibly being TRBD1 (6 bases). V lost 0 bases, J lost 2 bases, and 10 bases lay in between. Per germline, CDR1 SGDLS and CDR2 YYNGEE. The CDR3 totals 15 residues. CDR3 amino acids: CASSVVDRTTDTQYF. CDR3 nucleotide sequence: TGTGCCAGCAGCGTAGTGGACAGAACCACAGATACGCAGTATTTT.

This clone was found once. The J gene is TRBJ2-3, the V gene TRBV7-3; TRBD2 matches at 12 bases. The germline V gene has CDR1 SGHTA and CDR2 FQGTGA. J gave up 5 bases and V 5 bases, and 8 bases lay outside the gene matches. The CDR3 runs 16 residues. The CDR3 protein is CASSQQLAGGGDTQYF. Here the CDR3 DNA reads TGTGCCAGCAGCCAACAACTAGCGGGGGGCGGAGATACGCAGTATTTT. The complete variable domain, with remaining parts taken from reference TRBV7-3 and TRBJ2-3, reads GAGVSQTPSNKVTEKGKYVELRCDPISGHTALYWYRQSLGQGPEFLIYFQGTGAADDSGLPNDRFFAVRPEGSVSTLKIQRTERGDSAVYLCASSQQLAGGGDTQYFGPGTRLTVL.

The J gene is TRBJ1-6, the V gene TRBV5-4; D remains ambiguous. The germline CDR1 and CDR2 sequences are SGHNT and YYREEE (reference sequence). Trimming stripped 1 base from V and 6 bases from J, with 2 bases between. CDR3 length equals 12 residues. The CDR3 reads CASSLTNSPLHF. CDR3 bases: TGTGCCAGCAGCTTGACTAATTCACCCCTCCACTTT.

CDR3 DNA: TGCGCCAGCAGCCAATTACTAGCGGGGAACACAGATACGCAGTATTTT. Translation gives CASSQLLAGNTDTQYF. This chain connects TRBV4-1 to TRBJ2-3; 10 bases agree with TRBD2. J was trimmed by 2 bases and V by 2 bases; bases with no gene match: 4. Germline V gene sequence: CDR1 MGHRA, CDR2 YSYEKL. The CDR3 is 16 amino acids.

At least ten counts were recorded for this clone. The chain couples TRBV5-1 to TRBJ2-2, with 9 bases identical to TRBD2. This CDR3 spans 17 amino acids. V dropped 0 bases and J dropped 3; count of bases not matched to a gene: 6. CDR1 and CDR2 from the germline V gene are SGHRS and YFSETQ. In DNA, the CDR3 is TGCGCCAGCAGCTTGGGTGTTAGCGGGGGATACACCGGGGAGCTGTTTTTT. This codes for CASSLGVSGGYTGELFF.

The rearrangement uses TRBV11-2 and TRBJ1-1; 9 nucleotides agree with TRBD1. The length of the CDR3 is 14 residues. Germline V gene data show CDR1 as SGHAT and CDR2 as FQNNGV. V lost 6 bases and J lost 5; bases outside the gene matches: 7. The CDR3 region has the DNA TGTGCCAGCAGAGTGGACAGGGGTAGGACTGAAGCTTTCTTT. Amino acids: CASRVDRGRTEAFF.

The chain has TRBV18 and TRBJ2-3; no clear D gene. Per germline, CDR1 KGHSH and CDR2 LQKENI. The CDR3 contains 13 residues. Deletions cut 8 bases from V and 4 bases from J, with 13 bases between. Here the CDR3 DNA reads TGTGCCAGCCCCCCCCCGGGCGCAGATACGCAGTATTTT. Amino acids: CASPPPGADTQYF.